This T cell receptor (beta chain) was sequenced in a study of T cells after yellow fever vaccination. This clonotype has more than one count but fewer than ten. From the 5' RACE reads, TCRdb called clonotypes with MiXCR, one entry per CDR3 protein. The sample records approximately 130,000 distinct CDR3 sequences, 15% being singletons. V shed 4 bases and J shed 0 bases, with 4 bases lying between them. This CDR3 region has 12 residues. Germline-derived CDR1 and CDR2 are SGHTA and FQGNSA. The chain has TRBV7-2 and TRBJ2-7; D unresolved. The sequence was obtained from a man aged 18 to 30 who received the YFV17D yellow fever vaccine. The sample was CD8+ T cells sorted from PBMCs, taken 5 days after the yellow fever booster vaccination. CDR3: CASSSTSYEQYF. The CDR3 DNA sequence: TGTGCCAGCAGCTCGACCTCCTACGAGCAGTACTTC.